The 6 T cell receptor beta chains listed next were all sequenced from one sample in a study of blood T cell repertoires in COVID-19. Repertoires were generated with immunoSEQ multiplex PCR, while TCRdb's copy carries only in-frame clones and drops some. The sample holds under 250,000 clones, roughly four fifths seen once. Sequenced sample: PBMCs or T cells enriched from blood (not recorded which). These receptors originate from a woman between 55 and 75 years old who had recovered from COVID-19.

The count of this clone is one. V and J are TRBV9 and TRBJ1-1; D is possibly TRBD1 (6 bases). CDR1 SGDLS and CDR2 YYNGEE come from the germline V gene. This CDR3 is built from 14 residues. Trimming removed 7 bases at V and 5 bases at J, with 18 bases between. The CDR3 loop is CASGDLLQGTEAFF. The DNA of the CDR3 is TGTGCCAGCGGCGACTTGTTGCAGGGGACTGAAGCTTTCTTT.

This clone was seen a handful of times. This chain links TRBV7-3 with TRBJ1-1; D is ambiguous. This CDR3 has 13 amino acids. V was trimmed by 7 bases and J by 3 bases, leaving 12 bases between them. CDR1 is SGHTA, CDR2 FQGTGA, per germline. Here the CDR3 DNA reads TGTGCCAGCACCCCGTGGCTCTACACTGAAGCTTTCTTT. It translates to CASTPWLYTEAFF.

This clone was observed many times. The rearrangement uses TRBV14 and TRBJ2-3; no definite D call. The CDR3 covers 17 residues. V was cut by 0 bases and J by 0 bases, with 13 bases left in between. Per the germline V gene, CDR1 is SGHDN and CDR2 is FVKESK. The CDR3 is CASSQDRRRFSTDTQYF. CDR3 coding DNA: TGTGCCAGCAGCCAAGACAGGCGTCGCTTCAGCACAGATACGCAGTATTTT.

This chain's CDR3 is CASSDPGVMGNQPQHF. In DNA, the CDR3 is TGTGCCAGCAGTGACCCAGGGGTGATGGGCAATCAGCCCCAGCATTTT. The rearrangement joins TRBV6-4 to TRBJ1-5; maybe TRBD1 (6 bases). The CDR3 has 16 amino acids. The ends were cut back, 2 bases at V and 2 bases at J, with 13 bases in the middle. The V gene's germline CDR1 is MRHNA and CDR2 SNTAGT.

Here the CDR3 DNA reads TGTGCCAGTAGTATAGCCGTTCGACAGGGGGGAGAGACCCAGTACTTC. Its translation is CASSIAVRQGGETQYF. This chain connects TRBV19 to TRBJ2-5; TRBD1 matches at 9 bases. CDR1 LNHDA and CDR2 SQIVND come from the germline V gene (reference sequence). The V and J ends lost 1 base and 4 bases, in that order; junction bases with no gene match: 7. The CDR3 totals 16 residues.

The chain has TRBV18 and TRBJ2-7, with a weak D call TRBD2 (5 bases). There are 15 residues in the CDR3. CDR1 and CDR2 (germline): KGHSH, LQKENI. Trimming removed 6 bases from V and 1 base from J, with 16 bases in between. The CDR3 here is CASSESGVASYEQYF. The CDR3 nucleotides read TGTGCCAGCTCCGAATCCGGGGTTGCTTCCTACGAGCAGTACTTC.